These T cell receptor beta chains were read from a single sample in a study of T cell changes during pregnancy in multiple sclerosis. TCRdb's copy holds only in-frame clones and misses some; the assay was immunoSEQ multiplex PCR. The sample contains 60,000 or so clones, just over 90% of which appear only once. The sample in question was CD4+ T cells from peripheral blood mononuclear cells, obtained before pregnancy. Receptor source: a female donor with multiple sclerosis, enrolled in a pregnancy study. CDR3s leave out the opening cysteine and the closing phenylalanine or tryptophan. D genes are given only for firm matches. Expanded clones are given a class, and other clones once, few, many or no size at all.

D	V	length	J	size	CDR3
.	TRBV5-1	13	TRBJ2-5	.	ASSLGWGPEETQY
.	TRBV28	11	TRBJ2-2	.	ASSLPTTGELF
TRBD2	TRBV28	15	TRBJ2-2	.	ASSLSREGQSLGELF
TRBD2	TRBV7-9	14	TRBJ2-7	.	ASSKTSGREFYEQY
.	TRBV6-4	10	TRBJ2-1	once	ARYRAYNEQF
.	TRBV7-8	9	TRBJ2-5	.	ASSRLETQY
TRBD1	TRBV7-8	13	TRBJ1-1	.	ASSSDRMLDTEAF
.	TRBV28	9	TRBJ2-5	.	ASSSHETQY
TRBD1	TRBV19	16	TRBJ2-6	.	ASSIAGTVRSGANVLT
TRBD2	TRBV19	13	TRBJ2-2	.	ASSRPLAGGGELF
TRBD2	TRBV5-4	15	TRBJ2-3	once	ASSLPGTSGRGDTQY
.	TRBV4-1	12	TRBJ2-3	.	ASSQDPNTDTQY
TRBD2	TRBV7-9	14	TRBJ2-7	once	ASSPPGSGSSYEQY
TRBD1	TRBV4-2	13	TRBJ2-7	.	ASSPFPTGHYEQY
TRBD2	TRBV28	17	TRBJ2-3	.	ASSFSVLAGGPGTDTQY
.	TRBV2	9	TRBJ1-4	.	ASTPSEKLF
.	TRBV30	14	TRBJ2-3	.	AWSDLVGISTDTQY
.	TRBV14	11	TRBJ2-2	.	ASSQVGTGELF
.	TRBV14	12	TRBJ2-3	.	ASSQDQGPKVKH
TRBD2	TRBV7-2	14	TRBJ2-1	.	ASSSRGVAGGNEQF
TRBD2	TRBV5-4	15	TRBJ2-5	once	ASSLGLAGNVRVTQY
.	TRBV5-1	13	TRBJ2-3	.	ASSWRGSSTDTQY
.	TRBV27	12	TRBJ2-6	.	ASSYRAGANVLT
TRBD2	TRBV5-4	15	TRBJ2-1	once	ASSLEVGRSAYNEQF
.	TRBV19	14	TRBJ2-1	.	ASSIWGAGEGVEQF
.	TRBV14	14	TRBJ2-1	.	ASSQPSALSYNEQF
TRBD2	TRBV2	11	TRBJ2-5	.	ATLAGGSAGQY
TRBD1	TRBV18	10	TRBJ2-5	.	ASSRQGETQY
TRBD1	TRBV5-8	14	TRBJ1-6	.	ASSVRQGRGQSPLH
.	TRBV29-1	10	TRBJ2-5	.	SVEPAGETQY
TRBD1	TRBV10-3	11	TRBJ1-2	.	AISSQGGYGYT
TRBD2	TRBV4-2	14	TRBJ2-1	.	ASSQELAGGGSEQF
TRBD1	TRBV6-1	15	TRBJ1-2	.	ASSVPSPGQGLHGYT
TRBD2	TRBV4-1	17	TRBJ2-1	.	ASSQEAGTSALTYNEQF
.	TRBV11-3	12	TRBJ2-7	.	ASSLGGSSYEQY
TRBD1	TRBV2	12	TRBJ2-2	.	AGQGVLGTGELF
TRBD2	TRBV15	16	TRBJ2-7	.	ATSRAGLAGPRADEQY
TRBD2	TRBV5-1	14	.	.	ASSLDVQGLGATQY
TRBD2	TRBV5-4	12	TRBJ2-5	.	ASSLGLAQETQY
TRBD2	TRBV5-1	13	TRBJ2-3	.	ASSPTSGRTDTQY
TRBD1	TRBV7-2	14	TRBJ2-2	.	ASSSSGTVNTGELF
.	TRBV19	13	TRBJ1-1	.	ASSIYEGEGPEAF